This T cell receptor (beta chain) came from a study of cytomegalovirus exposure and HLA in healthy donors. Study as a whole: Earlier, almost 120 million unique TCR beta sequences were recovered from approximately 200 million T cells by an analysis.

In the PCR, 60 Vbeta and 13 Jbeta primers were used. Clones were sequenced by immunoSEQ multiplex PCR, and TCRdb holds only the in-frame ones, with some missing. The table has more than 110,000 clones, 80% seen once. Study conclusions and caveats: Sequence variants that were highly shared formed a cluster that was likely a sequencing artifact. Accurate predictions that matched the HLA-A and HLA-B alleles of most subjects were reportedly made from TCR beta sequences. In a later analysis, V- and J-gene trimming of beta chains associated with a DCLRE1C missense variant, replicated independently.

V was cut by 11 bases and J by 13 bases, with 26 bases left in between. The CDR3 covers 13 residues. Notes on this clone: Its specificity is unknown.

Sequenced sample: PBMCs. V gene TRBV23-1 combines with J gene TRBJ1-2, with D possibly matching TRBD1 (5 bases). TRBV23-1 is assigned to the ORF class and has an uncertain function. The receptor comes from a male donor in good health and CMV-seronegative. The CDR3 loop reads CAWKPRASRRGTF. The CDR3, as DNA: TGCGCCTGGAAACCCAGGGCCAGTCGAAGAGGCACCTTC.